This section outlines one T cell receptor beta chain sequence together with its context. Antigen: not known. V lost 3 bases to trimming and J lost 6 bases, with 11 bases between them. This CDR3 is built from 13 residues. Germline V gene sequence: CDR1 LNHDA, CDR2 SQIVND (reference sequence). This entry comes from a study of identical twins. Study results and limitations: Models underestimated TCR alpha sharing (out-of-frame) in monozygotic twins. Alpha sequences out of frame and shared by twins had excess low generation probability.

The donor group consisted entirely of healthy Caucasians. Template switching introduced a universal primer site, and the cDNA bore unique molecular identifiers. One entry per CDR3 protein, called by TCRdb with MiXCR from the 5' RACE reads. The sample gives 1.5 million to 2 million distinct CDR3 sequences, under 35% of which show up once; roughly 0.3% is in the top ten. Sequencing was done on a sample of cord blood. The receptor's source is a newborn girl in good health. The chain recombines TRBV19 with TRBJ1-2; D gene unclear. CDR3 region: CASSIGSPDGYTF. The CDR3 region has the DNA TGTGCCAGTAGTATCGGTTCCCCAGATGGCTACACCTTC.